This TCR beta chain was profiled in a study of identical twins. General study findings and limits: Out-of-frame alpha sequences common to twins exhibited a surplus of low generation probability.

On this clonotype: Its antigen is not identified.

It was template switching that added a universal primer site, and there were unique molecular identifiers on the cDNA. TCRdb re-analysed the 5' RACE reads in MiXCR, keeping a single row per CDR3 protein. This table has approximately 230,000 distinct CDR3 sequences, 6.5% appearing once. V was clipped by 5 bases and J by 8 bases, with 13 bases between them. Germline CDR1 reads SEHNR; CDR2 reads FQNEAQ (reference sequence). This CDR3 is 13 amino acids long. These data were likewise used in another study, on T cells expressing NK-cell markers. This second report adds: An anti-gamma-delta TCR antibody confined sorting to alpha-beta TCR T cells across several of the experiments. The study left the HCMV specificity of expanded NKG2C+ T cell clones unresolved.

Sequencing was done on a sample of CD8+ T cells sorted from blood. The sequence was collected from a woman under 30 in good health. This chain joins TRBV7-9 and TRBJ2-1, with D maybe TRBD2 (5 bases). The CDR3 loop reads CASSPNGRDEQFF. The CDR3, as DNA: TGTGCCAGCAGCCCTAACGGGCGGGATGAGCAGTTCTTC.